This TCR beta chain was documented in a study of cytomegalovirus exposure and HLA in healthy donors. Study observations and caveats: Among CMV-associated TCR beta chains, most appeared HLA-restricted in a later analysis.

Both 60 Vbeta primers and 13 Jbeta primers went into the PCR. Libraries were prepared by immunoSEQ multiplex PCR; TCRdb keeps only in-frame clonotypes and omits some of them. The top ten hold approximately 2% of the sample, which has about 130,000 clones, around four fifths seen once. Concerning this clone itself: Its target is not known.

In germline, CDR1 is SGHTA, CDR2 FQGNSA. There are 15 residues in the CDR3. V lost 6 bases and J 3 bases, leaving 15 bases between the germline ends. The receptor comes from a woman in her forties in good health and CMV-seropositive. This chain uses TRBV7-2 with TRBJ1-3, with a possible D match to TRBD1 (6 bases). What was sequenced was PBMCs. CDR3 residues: CASSSQTGLGNTIYF. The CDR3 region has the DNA TGTGCCAGCAGTTCCCAGACAGGACTTGGAAACACCATATATTTT.